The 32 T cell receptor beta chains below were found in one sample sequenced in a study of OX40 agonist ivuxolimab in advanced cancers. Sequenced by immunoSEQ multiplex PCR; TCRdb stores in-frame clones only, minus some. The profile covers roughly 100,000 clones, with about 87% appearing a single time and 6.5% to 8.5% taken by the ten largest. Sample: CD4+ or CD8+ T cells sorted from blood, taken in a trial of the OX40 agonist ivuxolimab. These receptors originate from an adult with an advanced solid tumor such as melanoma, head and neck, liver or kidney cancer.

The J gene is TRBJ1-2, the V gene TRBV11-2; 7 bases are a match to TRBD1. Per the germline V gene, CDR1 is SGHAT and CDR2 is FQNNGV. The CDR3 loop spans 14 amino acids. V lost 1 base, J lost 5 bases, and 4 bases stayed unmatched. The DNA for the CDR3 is TGTGCCAGCAGCTTAGCGAGGGACAGTTATGGCTACACCTTC. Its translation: CASSLARDSYGYTF.

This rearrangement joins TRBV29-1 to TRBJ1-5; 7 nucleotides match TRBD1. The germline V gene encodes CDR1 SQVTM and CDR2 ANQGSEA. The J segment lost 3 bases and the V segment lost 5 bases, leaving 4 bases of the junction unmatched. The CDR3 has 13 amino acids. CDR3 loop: CSVQGTDNQPQHF. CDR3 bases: TGCAGCGTTCAGGGGACAGACAATCAGCCCCAGCATTTT.

The CDR3 DNA sequence: TGTGCCAGCAGCTTAGAGTACCAAGAGACCCAGTACTTC. It encodes CASSLEYQETQYF. The chain links TRBV7-9 to TRBJ2-5; unclear D gene. Germline CDR1 and CDR2: SEHNR and FQNEAQ (reference sequence). The CDR3 sequence is 13 residues long. The V end was cut by 1 base, the J end by 0 bases, with 3 bases between.

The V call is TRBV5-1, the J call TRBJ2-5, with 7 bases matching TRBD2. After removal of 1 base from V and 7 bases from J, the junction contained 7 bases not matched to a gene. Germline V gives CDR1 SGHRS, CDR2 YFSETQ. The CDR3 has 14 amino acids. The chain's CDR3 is CASSLFLAEGTQYF. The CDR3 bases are TGCGCCAGCAGCTTGTTTCTAGCGGAGGGGACCCAGTACTTC.

The CDR3 region has the DNA TGTGCCAGTGCGGCGGGTTCGAGCTCCTACAATGAGCAGTTCTTC. Translation: CASAAGSSSYNEQFF. J is TRBJ2-1 and V is TRBV19, with D possibly TRBD2 on 5 matching bases. The CDR3 length is 15 residues. Germline V CDR1 and CDR2: LNHDA, SQIVND (reference sequence). V lost 8 bases and J 0 bases, leaving 14 bases between the germline ends. Full variable domain (missing parts from reference TRBV19 and TRBJ2-1): DGGITQSPKYLFRKEGQNVTLSCEQNLNHDAMYWYRQDPGQGLRLIYYSQIVNDFQKGDIAEGYSVSREKKESFPLTVTSAQKNPTAFYLCASAAGSSSYNEQFFGPGTRLTVL.

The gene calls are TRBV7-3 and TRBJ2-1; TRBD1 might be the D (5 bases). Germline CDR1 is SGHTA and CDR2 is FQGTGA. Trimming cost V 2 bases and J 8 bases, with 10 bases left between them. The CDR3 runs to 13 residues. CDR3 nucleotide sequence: TGTGCCAGCAGCTTAGATCTAGGGGATGAGCAGTTCTTC. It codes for CASSLDLGDEQFF.

The CDR3 loop reads CASSIIPSGRRTDTQYF. In nucleotides, the CDR3 is TGTGCCAGTAGTATAATACCTAGCGGGAGGAGGACAGATACGCAGTATTTT. V and J are TRBV19 and TRBJ2-3, with 11 bases aligning to TRBD2. Trimming took 2 bases from V and 3 from J; bases not matched to a gene: 7. This CDR3 is 17 amino acids long. Germline CDR1 LNHDA, CDR2 SQIVND (reference sequence).

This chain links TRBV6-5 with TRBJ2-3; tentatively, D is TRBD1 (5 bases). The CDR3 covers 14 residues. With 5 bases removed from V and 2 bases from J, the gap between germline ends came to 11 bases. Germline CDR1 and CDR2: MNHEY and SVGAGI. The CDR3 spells CASSRQMYTDTQYF. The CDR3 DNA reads TGTGCCAGCAGTCGACAGATGTACACAGATACGCAGTATTTT.

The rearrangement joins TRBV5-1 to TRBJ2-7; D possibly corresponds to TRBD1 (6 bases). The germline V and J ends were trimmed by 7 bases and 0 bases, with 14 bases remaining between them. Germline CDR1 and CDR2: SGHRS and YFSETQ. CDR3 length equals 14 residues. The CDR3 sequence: CASYRVPNSYEQYF. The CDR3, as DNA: TGCGCCAGCTACAGGGTACCGAACTCCTACGAGCAGTACTTC.

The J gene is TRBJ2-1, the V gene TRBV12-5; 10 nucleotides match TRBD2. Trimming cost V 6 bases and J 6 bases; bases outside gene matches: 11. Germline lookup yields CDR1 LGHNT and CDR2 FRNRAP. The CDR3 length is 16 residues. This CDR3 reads CASGSPASGRINEQFF. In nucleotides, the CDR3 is TGTGCTAGTGGGTCTCCGGCTAGCGGGAGAATCAATGAGCAGTTCTTC.

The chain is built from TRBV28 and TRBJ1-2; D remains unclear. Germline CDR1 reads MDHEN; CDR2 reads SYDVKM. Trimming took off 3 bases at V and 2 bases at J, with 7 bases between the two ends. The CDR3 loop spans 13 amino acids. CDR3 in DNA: TGTGCCAGCAGTTTGGTCAGGAACTATGGCTACACCTTC. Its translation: CASSLVRNYGYTF.

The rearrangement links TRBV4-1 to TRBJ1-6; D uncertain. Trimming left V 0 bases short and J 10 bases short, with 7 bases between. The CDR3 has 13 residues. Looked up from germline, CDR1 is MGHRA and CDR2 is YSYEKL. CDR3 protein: CASSQEDVSPLHF. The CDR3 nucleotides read TGCGCCAGCAGCCAAGAAGACGTGTCACCCCTCCACTTT.

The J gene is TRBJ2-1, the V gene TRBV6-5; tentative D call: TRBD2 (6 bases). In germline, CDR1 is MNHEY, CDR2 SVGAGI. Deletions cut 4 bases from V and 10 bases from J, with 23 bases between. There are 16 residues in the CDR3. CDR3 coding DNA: TGTGCCAGCAGTTTATATGGCGGGGCCACTTGGGCCGAGCAGTTCTTC. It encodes CASSLYGGATWAEQFF.

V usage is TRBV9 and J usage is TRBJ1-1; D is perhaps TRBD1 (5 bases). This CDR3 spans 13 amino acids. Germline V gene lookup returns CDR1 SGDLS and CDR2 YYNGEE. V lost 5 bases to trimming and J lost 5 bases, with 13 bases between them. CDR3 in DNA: TGTGCCAGCAGTGCAGGGAGGGGAACTGAAGCTTTCTTT. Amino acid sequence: CASSAGRGTEAFF.

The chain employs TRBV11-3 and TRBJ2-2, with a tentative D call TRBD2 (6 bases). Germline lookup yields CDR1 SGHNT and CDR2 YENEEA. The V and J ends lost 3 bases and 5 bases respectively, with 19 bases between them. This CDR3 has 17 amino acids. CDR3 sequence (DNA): TGTGCCAGCAGCTTTTCCTTCTACCGGGGAGGAACCGGGGAGCTGTTTTTT. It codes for CASSFSFYRGGTGELFF.

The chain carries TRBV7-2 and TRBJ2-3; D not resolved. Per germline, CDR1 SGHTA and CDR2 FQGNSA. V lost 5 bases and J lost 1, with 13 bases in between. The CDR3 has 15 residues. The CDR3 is CASSPNRIRTDTQYF. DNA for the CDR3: TGTGCCAGCAGCCCCAACCGGATCCGCACAGATACGCAGTATTTT. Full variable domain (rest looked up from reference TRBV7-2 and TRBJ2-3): GAGVSQSPSNKVTEKGKDVELRCDPISGHTALYWYRQSLGQGLEFLIYFQGNSAPDKSGLPSDRFSAERTGGSVSTLTIQRTQQEDSAVYLCASSPNRIRTDTQYFGPGTRLTVL.

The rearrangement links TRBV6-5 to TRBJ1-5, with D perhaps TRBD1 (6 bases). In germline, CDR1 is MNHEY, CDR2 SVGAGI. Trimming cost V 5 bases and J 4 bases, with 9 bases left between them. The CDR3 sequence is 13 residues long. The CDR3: CASSAGTNQPQHF. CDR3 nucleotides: TGTGCCAGCAGTGCCGGGACAAATCAGCCCCAGCATTTT.

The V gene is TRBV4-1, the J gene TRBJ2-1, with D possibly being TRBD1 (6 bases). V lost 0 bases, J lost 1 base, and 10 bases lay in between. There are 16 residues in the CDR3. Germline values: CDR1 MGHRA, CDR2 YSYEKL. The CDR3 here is CASSQDGGGSYNEQFF. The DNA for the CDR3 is TGCGCCAGCAGCCAAGATGGGGGCGGATCCTACAATGAGCAGTTCTTC.

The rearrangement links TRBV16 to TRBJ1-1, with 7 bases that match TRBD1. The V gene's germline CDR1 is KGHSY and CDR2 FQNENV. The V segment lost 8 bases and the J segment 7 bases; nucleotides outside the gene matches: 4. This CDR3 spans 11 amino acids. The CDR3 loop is CASLRQGEAFF. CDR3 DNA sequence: TGTGCCAGCCTGCGACAGGGTGAAGCTTTCTTT.

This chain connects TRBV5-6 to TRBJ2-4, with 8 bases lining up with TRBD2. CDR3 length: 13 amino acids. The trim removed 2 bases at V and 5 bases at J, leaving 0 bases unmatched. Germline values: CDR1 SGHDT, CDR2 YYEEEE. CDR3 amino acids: CASSFGGENIQYF. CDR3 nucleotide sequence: TGTGCCAGCAGCTTCGGGGGGGAAAACATTCAGTACTTC.

The CDR3 DNA sequence: TGTGCCAGCAGTTACTCCCTAGCGGCCAGGACCGAGCAGTACTTC. Translating it yields CASSYSLAARTEQYF. This chain connects TRBV6-5 to TRBJ2-7, with TRBD2 identical over 7 bases. CDR3 length equals 15 residues. J lost 6 bases, V lost 0 bases, and 8 bases had no gene match. Germline lookup yields CDR1 MNHEY and CDR2 SVGAGI.

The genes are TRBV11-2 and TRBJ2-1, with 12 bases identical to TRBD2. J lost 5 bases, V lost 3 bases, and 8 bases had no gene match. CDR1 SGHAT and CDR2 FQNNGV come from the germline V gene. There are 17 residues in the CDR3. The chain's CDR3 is CASSLNGLAGPNNEQFF. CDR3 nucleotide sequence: TGTGCCAGCAGCTTGAACGGACTAGCGGGGCCCAACAATGAGCAGTTCTTC.

CDR3 amino acids: CASRGGQGDSTDTQYF. The CDR3 DNA follows: TGTGCCAGCAGAGGAGGACAGGGTGATAGCACAGATACGCAGTATTTT. J is TRBJ2-3 and V is TRBV9; 8 nucleotides align to TRBD1. V lost 5 bases and J lost 0; bases outside the gene matches: 8. Germline CDR1 SGDLS, CDR2 YYNGEE. The CDR3 contains 16 residues.

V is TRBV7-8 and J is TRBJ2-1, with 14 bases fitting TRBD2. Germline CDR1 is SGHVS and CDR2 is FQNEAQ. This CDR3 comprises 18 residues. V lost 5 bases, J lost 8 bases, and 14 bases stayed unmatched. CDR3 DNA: TGTGCCAGCAGCCTGCGGCCGGGACTAGCGGGAGAATATGATGAGCAGTTCTTC. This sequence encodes CASSLRPGLAGEYDEQFF.

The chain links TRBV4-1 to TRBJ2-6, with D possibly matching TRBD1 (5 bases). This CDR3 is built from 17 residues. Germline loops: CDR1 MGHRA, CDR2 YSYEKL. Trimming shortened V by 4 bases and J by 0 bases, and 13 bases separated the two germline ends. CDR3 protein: CASSLGAIYSGANVLTF. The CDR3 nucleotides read TGCGCCAGCAGCCTTGGGGCCATCTACTCTGGGGCCAACGTCCTGACTTTC.

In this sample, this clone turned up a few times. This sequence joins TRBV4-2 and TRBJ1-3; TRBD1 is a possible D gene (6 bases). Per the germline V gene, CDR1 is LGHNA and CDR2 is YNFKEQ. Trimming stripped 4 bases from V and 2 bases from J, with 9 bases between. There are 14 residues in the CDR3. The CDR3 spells CASSPGQTGNTIYF. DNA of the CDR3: TGTGCCAGCAGCCCGGGACAAACTGGAAACACCATATATTTT.

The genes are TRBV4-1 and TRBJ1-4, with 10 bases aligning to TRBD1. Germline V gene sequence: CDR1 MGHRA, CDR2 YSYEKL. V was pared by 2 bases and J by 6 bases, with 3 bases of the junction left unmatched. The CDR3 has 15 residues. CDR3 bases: TGCGCCAGCAGCCAACCCGGGACAGGGGATGAAAAACTGTTTTTT. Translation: CASSQPGTGDEKLFF.

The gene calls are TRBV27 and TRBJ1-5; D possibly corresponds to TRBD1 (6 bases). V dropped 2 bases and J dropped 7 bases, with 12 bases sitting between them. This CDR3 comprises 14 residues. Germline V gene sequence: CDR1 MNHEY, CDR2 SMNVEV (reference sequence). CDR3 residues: CASSLGGAGQPQHF. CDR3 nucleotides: TGTGCCAGCAGTTTAGGGGGGGCAGGACAGCCCCAGCATTTT.

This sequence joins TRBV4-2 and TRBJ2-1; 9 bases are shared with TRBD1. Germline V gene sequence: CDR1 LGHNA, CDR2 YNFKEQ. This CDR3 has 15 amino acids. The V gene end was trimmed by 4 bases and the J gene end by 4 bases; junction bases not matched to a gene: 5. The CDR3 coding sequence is TGTGCCAGCAGCCCCGGGACAGGGATGTACAATGAGCAGTTCTTC. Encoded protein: CASSPGTGMYNEQFF.

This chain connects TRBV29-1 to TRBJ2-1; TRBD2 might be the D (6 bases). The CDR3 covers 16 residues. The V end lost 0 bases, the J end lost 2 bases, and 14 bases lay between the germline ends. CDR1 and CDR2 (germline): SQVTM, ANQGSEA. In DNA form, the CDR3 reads TGCAGCGTTGAAGAATTCTGGGACTCCACCTACAATGAGCAGTTCTTC. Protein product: CSVEEFWDSTYNEQFF.

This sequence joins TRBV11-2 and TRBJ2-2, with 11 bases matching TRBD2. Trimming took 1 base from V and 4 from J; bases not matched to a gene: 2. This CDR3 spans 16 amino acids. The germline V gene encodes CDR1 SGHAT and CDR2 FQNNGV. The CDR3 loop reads CASSLAGLAGTGELFF. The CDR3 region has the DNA TGTGCCAGCAGCTTAGCCGGACTAGCGGGCACCGGGGAGCTGTTTTTT.

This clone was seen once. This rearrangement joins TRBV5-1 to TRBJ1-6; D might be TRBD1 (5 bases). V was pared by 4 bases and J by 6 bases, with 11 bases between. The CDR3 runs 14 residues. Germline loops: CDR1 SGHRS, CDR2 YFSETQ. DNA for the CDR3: TGCGCCAGCAGCGATCAGGGAACTAATTCACCCCTCCACTTT. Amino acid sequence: CASSDQGTNSPLHF.